The next 8 T cell receptor beta chains were all read from a single sample in a study of identifying expanded T cells in peripheral blood. Sequenced by immunoSEQ multiplex PCR; TCRdb stores in-frame clones only, minus some. The data show under 150,000 clones, 86% seen once. Sequenced material: blood. The receptors derive from a person aged 18-69 years in good health.

The V gene is TRBV11-2, the J gene TRBJ2-2; 10 bases fit TRBD1. Germline V gene data show CDR1 as SGHAT and CDR2 as FQNNGV. This CDR3 comprises 15 residues. Losses at the gene ends were 5 bases for V and 3 bases for J; bases not matched to a gene: 3. CDR3 coding DNA: TGTGCCAGCAGCAGGGACAGGGGATACACCGGGGAGCTGTTTTTT. Its translation is CASSRDRGYTGELFF.

This clone was recorded once. V gene TRBV6-6 combines with J gene TRBJ1-1; no clear D. The CDR3 totals 12 residues. Germline CDR1 is MNHNY and CDR2 is SVGAGI (reference sequence). V was trimmed by 6 bases and J by 4 bases, leaving 9 bases between them. Here the CDR3 DNA reads TGTGCCAGCAGGGGCGGGCTCACTGAAGCTTTCTTT. Its translation: CASRGGLTEAFF.

Here the CDR3 reads CASSRNSGLADEQYF. The CDR3 coding sequence is TGTGCCAGCAGCCGAAATAGTGGACTAGCGGACGAGCAGTACTTC. V is TRBV4-2 and J is TRBJ2-7; 10 bases are a match to TRBD2. Germline V gives CDR1 LGHNA, CDR2 YNFKEQ. CDR3 length: 15 residues. Losses at the gene ends were 4 bases for V and 5 bases for J; bases not matched to a gene: 8.

V usage is TRBV6-1 and J usage is TRBJ1-6; 8 positions match TRBD1. The CDR3 spans 17 residues. V dropped 2 bases and J dropped 10; count of bases not matched to a gene: 13. The germline V gene has CDR1 MNHNS and CDR2 SASEGT. CDR3 DNA sequence: TGTGCCAGCAGTGAATGGACAGGGATGATGGTTAGGTCACCCCTCCACTTT. It translates to CASSEWTGMMVRSPLHF.

V usage is TRBV7-2 and J usage is TRBJ1-1; 7 nucleotides agree with TRBD1. Unmatched junction bases numbered 7, after V lost 5 bases and J lost 1 base. The CDR3 covers 15 residues. Germline loops: CDR1 SGHTA, CDR2 FQGNSA. CDR3 in DNA: TGTGCCAGCAGCATTAATAAGGGGGCGAACACTGAAGCTTTCTTT. The encoded protein is CASSINKGANTEAFF. The variable domain in full, completed from reference TRBV7-2 and TRBJ1-1, reads GAGVSQSPSNKVTEKGKDVELRCDPISGHTALYWYRQSLGQGLEFLIYFQGNSAPDKSGLPSDRFSAERTGGSVSTLTIQRTQQEDSAVYLCASSINKGANTEAFFGQGTRLTVV.

Comments on this clone: At one end, the junction sequence differs from germline, possibly due to a read error. The chain is built from TRBV12-5 and TRBJ1-5, with D uncertain. This CDR3 contains 14 residues. Per germline, CDR1 LGHNT and CDR2 FRNRAP. The CDR3 region is CASGLGGSTQPQHF. CDR3 coding DNA: TGTGCTAGTGGTCTCGGTGGAAGCACTCAGCCCCAGCATTTT.

The J gene is TRBJ2-7, the V gene TRBV11-2; D assignment may be TRBD1 or TRBD2 (6 bases each). From germline, CDR1 is SGHAT and CDR2 FQNNGV. This CDR3 contains 15 residues. The V end lost 2 bases, the J end lost 2 bases, and 13 bases lay between the germline ends. The CDR3 region is CASSLRRGITYEQYF. DNA for the CDR3: TGTGCCAGCAGCTTACGGAGGGGGATTACCTACGAGCAGTACTTC. Combining the CDR3 with reference TRBV11-2 and TRBJ2-7 gives the whole variable domain EAGVAQSPRYKIIEKRQSVAFWCNPISGHATLYWYQQILGQGPKLLIQFQNNGVVDDSQLPKDRFSAERLKGVDSTLKIQPAKLEDSAVYLCASSLRRGITYEQYFGPGTRLTVT.

As DNA, the CDR3 is TGTGCCAGCAGCGTTGGAGGACAGGGAGCCTACGAGCAGTACTTC. Protein sequence: CASSVGGQGAYEQYF. The chain carries TRBV9 and TRBJ2-7, with 8 bases lining up with TRBD1. The CDR3 loop spans 15 amino acids. V trimming: 2 bases; J trimming: 2 bases; junction bases outside the gene matches: 6. Germline V lookup: CDR1 SGDLS, CDR2 YYNGEE. The full variable domain, its missing parts supplied by reference TRBV9 and TRBJ2-7, is DSGVTQTPKHLITATGQRVTLRCSPRSGDLSVYWYQQSLDQGLQFLIQYYNGEERAKGNILERFSAQQFPDLHSELNLSSLELGDSALYFCASSVGGQGAYEQYFGPGTRLTVT.